This T cell receptor (beta chain) was identified in a study of cytomegalovirus exposure and HLA in healthy donors. Trimming stripped 2 bases from V and 8 bases from J, with 12 bases between. Germline loops: CDR1 GTSNPN, CDR2 SVGIG (reference sequence). This CDR3 has 13 residues. PCR involved 60 Vbeta and 13 Jbeta primers. The assay was immunoSEQ multiplex PCR, and TCRdb's table has in-frame clones only and misses some. Here the sample spans about 140,000 clones, 80% being singletons. The receptor was derived from a man in his thirties or forties in good health and CMV-seronegative. The material sequenced was PBMCs. This rearrangement joins TRBV30 to TRBJ1-4; D possibly corresponds to TRBD1 (5 bases). The CDR3 sequence is CAWSSGYGEKLFF. The CDR3 DNA follows: TGTGCCTGGAGTTCAGGGTATGGGGAAAAACTGTTTTTT.